One sample yielded the 23 T cell receptor beta chains listed below, sequenced in a study of blood T cell repertoires in COVID-19. This table comes from immunoSEQ multiplex PCR, and its TCRdb copy is limited to in-frame clones, with some not included. The data show roughly 290,000 clones, around 89% seen once. The sequencing sample was made of PBMCs or T cells enriched from blood (not recorded which). The receptors were gathered from a woman aged 18-29 years with acute COVID-19.

V gene TRBV7-2 combines with J gene TRBJ2-5; 7 bases fit TRBD2. Trimming cost V 0 bases and J 5 bases; bases outside gene matches: 6. CDR1 and CDR2 from the germline V gene are SGHTA and FQGNSA. The CDR3 runs 15 residues. CDR3 in DNA: TGTGCCAGCAGCTTAGCGGGAGGGACTCTGGAGACCCAGTACTTC. Amino acids: CASSLAGGTLETQYF.

V and J are TRBV7-2 and TRBJ2-1; 12 bases are shared with TRBD1. The trim removed 5 bases at V and 9 bases at J, leaving 11 bases unmatched. From germline, CDR1 is SGHTA and CDR2 FQGNSA. The CDR3 has 16 amino acids. CDR3: CASSTSSGTGGIEQFF. As DNA, the CDR3 is TGTGCCAGCAGCACCTCATCCGGGACAGGGGGCATTGAGCAGTTCTTC. The full variable domain, its missing parts supplied by reference TRBV7-2 and TRBJ2-1, is GAGVSQSPSNKVTEKGKDVELRCDPISGHTALYWYRQSLGQGLEFLIYFQGNSAPDKSGLPSDRFSAERTGGSVSTLTIQRTQQEDSAVYLCASSTSSGTGGIEQFFGPGTRLTVL.

The rearrangement links TRBV18 to TRBJ2-5, with D perhaps matching TRBD2 (6 bases). Germline CDR1 reads KGHSH; CDR2 reads LQKENI. The CDR3 runs 16 residues. V lost 2 bases and J lost 1, with 14 bases in between. The CDR3 sequence: CASSPMGRSGQETQYF. The DNA of the CDR3 is TGTGCCAGCTCACCAATGGGGAGGTCGGGCCAAGAGACCCAGTACTTC.

The rearrangement uses TRBV28 and TRBJ1-5; TRBD1 agrees at 7 bases. Losses at the gene ends were 2 bases for V and 1 base for J; bases not matched to a gene: 2. CDR3 length equals 15 residues. From germline, CDR1 is MDHEN and CDR2 SYDVKM. This CDR3 reads CASSLPGQSNQPQHF. The CDR3 DNA reads as TGTGCCAGCAGTTTACCGGGACAGAGCAATCAGCCCCAGCATTTT.

This clone was seen a few times. J is TRBJ2-1 and V is TRBV5-1, with no clear D. The germline CDR1 and CDR2 sequences are SGHRS and YFSETQ. Trimming shortened V by 0 bases and J by 2 bases, and 9 bases separated the two germline ends. The CDR3 sequence is 15 residues long. The CDR3 nucleotides are TGCGCCAGCAGCTTGGACGGCGGAGCCTACAATGAGCAGTTCTTC. It yields the protein CASSLDGGAYNEQFF.

This rearrangement joins TRBV29-1 to TRBJ1-1; 7 positions match TRBD1. The CDR3 extends over 16 amino acids. V shed 3 bases, J shed 0 bases, and the junction held 10 bases outside the gene matches. The germline V gene has CDR1 SQVTM and CDR2 ANQGSEA. The CDR3 nucleotides are TGCAGCGTTGACGCTGGACAGGACATCATGAACACTGAAGCTTTCTTT. Amino acid sequence: CSVDAGQDIMNTEAFF.

This chain connects TRBV7-3 to TRBJ2-5; D is perhaps TRBD1 (5 bases). Germline V gene sequence: CDR1 SGHTA, CDR2 FQGTGA. V gave up 1 base and J gave up 5 bases, with 17 bases separating them. The CDR3 extends over 16 amino acids. The CDR3 here is CASSLKGRVKLETQYF. Here the CDR3 DNA reads TGTGCCAGCAGCTTAAAGGGCAGGGTGAAACTGGAGACCCAGTACTTC.

This clone was recorded once. The V call is TRBV7-9, the J call TRBJ2-2, with D uncertain. The CDR3 runs to 14 residues. Germline lookup yields CDR1 SEHNR and CDR2 FQNEAQ (reference sequence). V lost 3 bases and J 4 bases, leaving 9 bases between the germline ends. CDR3 residues: CASSFGYSTGELFF. The CDR3 DNA follows: TGTGCCAGCAGCTTCGGTTACAGCACCGGGGAGCTGTTTTTT.

Turning to this clone: Other DNA sequences in the same sample also yield this CDR3. CDR3: CAWSVGGAAYEQYF. In nucleotides, the CDR3 is TGTGCCTGGAGTGTAGGGGGCGCTGCCTACGAGCAGTACTTC. The V gene is TRBV30, the J gene TRBJ2-7; 7 nucleotides agree with TRBD1. The germline gives CDR1 GTSNPN, CDR2 SVGIG (reference sequence). Germline trimming cut 0 bases from V and 2 bases from J; bases unmatched to any gene: 4. CDR3 length: 14 amino acids.

The count of this clone is one. The chain couples TRBV27 to TRBJ2-1; 10 nucleotides line up with TRBD2. Germline CDR1 is MNHEY and CDR2 is SMNVEV (reference sequence). The length of the CDR3 is 16 residues. Trimming at V came to 6 bases and at J to 9 bases, leaving 14 bases not matched to a gene. In DNA, the CDR3 is TGTGCCAGCAGACCAATCGGACTAGCGGCTCGGGGTGAGCAGTTCTTC. Encoded protein: CASRPIGLAARGEQFF.

This chain uses TRBV10-3 with TRBJ2-7, with no clear D. Per the germline V gene, CDR1 is ENHRY and CDR2 is SYGVKD. This CDR3 region has 14 residues. V lost 2 bases, J lost 2 bases, and 10 bases lay in between. The CDR3 DNA follows: TGTGCCATCAGTGAGGCACAGAAGCCCTACGAGCAGTACTTC. It specifies CAISEAQKPYEQYF.

The rearrangement joins TRBV11-2 to TRBJ2-1, with D maybe TRBD2 (6 bases). The CDR3 is made up of 13 amino acids. V shed 5 bases and J shed 6 bases, with 11 bases lying between them. Germline V gene lookup returns CDR1 SGHAT and CDR2 FQNNGV. The CDR3: CASSPGLSNEQFF. The CDR3 DNA is TGTGCCAGCAGCCCAGGACTATCCAATGAGCAGTTCTTC.

This clone was observed a handful of times. The chain joins TRBV6-6 to TRBJ2-7; maybe TRBD1 (6 bases). The CDR3 has 16 residues. Germline assignment: CDR1 MNHNY and CDR2 SVGAGI (reference sequence). V lost 2 bases, J lost 3 bases, and 17 bases lay in between. CDR3 amino acids: CASSYLGAGRSYEQYF. The CDR3 region has the DNA TGTGCCAGCAGTTACCTGGGGGCTGGACGAAGCTACGAGCAGTACTTC.

The chain couples TRBV27 to TRBJ1-6, with TRBD1 matching 8 bases. The CDR3 consists of 16 residues. CDR1 MNHEY and CDR2 SMNVEV come from the germline V gene (reference sequence). V dropped 6 bases and J dropped 7; count of bases not matched to a gene: 11. The CDR3 DNA sequence: TGTGCCAGCAGGAAGCCAGGACAGGGCGAGAATTCACCCCTCCACTTT. Translation: CASRKPGQGENSPLHF.

The chain links TRBV3-1 (or the pseudogene TRBV3-2) to TRBJ1-1; no clear D gene. CDR1 and CDR2 (germline): LGHDT, YNNKEL (reference sequence). The V gene lost 4 bases and the J gene lost 6 bases, with 12 bases spanning the gap. This CDR3 has 13 amino acids. CDR3 sequence: CASSRRGLAEAFF. CDR3 bases: TGTGCCAGCAGCCGTCGAGGACTGGCTGAAGCTTTCTTT.

This chain connects TRBV27 to TRBJ2-2, with 7 bases lining up with TRBD1. From germline, CDR1 is MNHEY and CDR2 SMNVEV (reference sequence). The CDR3 has 16 amino acids. With 0 bases clipped from V and 2 bases from J, the junction kept 3 bases outside the gene matches. The CDR3 DNA reads as TGTGCCAGCAGTTTATCCAGGGACAGTAACACCGGGGAGCTGTTTTTT. It yields the protein CASSLSRDSNTGELFF.

Comments on this clone: Other DNA variants within this sample encode the same CDR3. J is TRBJ2-7 and V is TRBV28; possible D gene TRBD2, 6 bases. The CDR3 runs 14 residues. Looked up from germline, CDR1 is MDHEN and CDR2 is SYDVKM. V gave up 7 bases and J gave up 0 bases, with 13 bases separating them. The CDR3 bases are TGTGCCAGCAACCGTGGGGGAGGCTCCTACGAGCAGTACTTC. It is translated as CASNRGGGSYEQYF.

The chain joins TRBV7-2 to TRBJ2-7; 11 bases are a match to TRBD2. Germline V gene data show CDR1 as SGHTA and CDR2 as FQGNSA. V gave up 5 bases and J gave up 2 bases; unmatched junction bases: 8. The CDR3 spans 16 residues. Here the CDR3 reads CASSDRNSGRAYEQYF. As DNA, the CDR3 is TGTGCCAGCAGCGACCGGAATAGCGGGAGGGCCTACGAGCAGTACTTC.

The chain's CDR3 is CASSVTGTSGSLSYNEQFF. Here the CDR3 DNA reads TGTGCCAGCAGCGTAACCGGGACTAGCGGGAGTTTGTCCTACAATGAGCAGTTCTTC. The chain is built from TRBV9 and TRBJ2-1, with TRBD2 matching over 14 bases. This CDR3 is 19 amino acids long. Germline V gene lookup returns CDR1 SGDLS and CDR2 YYNGEE. The V segment lost 1 base and the J segment 1 base; nucleotides outside the gene matches: 7.

This chain links TRBV5-1 with TRBJ2-1; 7 nucleotides agree with TRBD2. J lost 13 bases, V lost 4 bases, and 11 bases had no gene match. Germline CDR1 and CDR2: SGHRS and YFSETQ. The CDR3 spans 13 residues. CDR3 DNA: TGCGCCAGCAGCCTCGCGGGGGTTGAGATTCAGTTCTTC. Encoded protein: CASSLAGVEIQFF.

The genes are TRBV9 and TRBJ1-1, with D possibly being TRBD1 (5 bases). Per the germline V gene, CDR1 is SGDLS and CDR2 is YYNGEE. The V and J ends lost 2 bases and 0 bases respectively, with 11 bases between them. CDR3 length equals 15 residues. CDR3 protein: CASSVAGNVNTEAFF. The CDR3 region has the DNA TGTGCCAGCAGCGTGGCAGGGAATGTGAACACTGAAGCTTTCTTT.

The chain is built from TRBV6-6 and TRBJ2-7; 13 bases are shared with TRBD2. The CDR3 length is 18 residues. Germline CDR1 is MNHNY and CDR2 is SVGAGI (reference sequence). V dropped 5 bases and J dropped 0; count of bases not matched to a gene: 10. The CDR3 DNA sequence: TGTGCCAGCAGTCTATCACCGACTAGCGGGAGGTCCTCCTACGAGCAGTACTTC. This codes for CASSLSPTSGRSSYEQYF.

The chain is built from TRBV7-2 and TRBJ2-7; D possibly corresponds to TRBD1 (6 bases). Germline-derived CDR1 and CDR2 are SGHTA and FQGNSA. The CDR3 consists of 15 residues. Trimming cost V 5 bases and J 3 bases, with 17 bases left between them. This CDR3 is CASSPQQGFLYEQYF. The CDR3, as DNA: TGTGCCAGCAGCCCTCAACAGGGATTCCTCTACGAGCAGTACTTC.